This TCR beta chain is from a study of Ad26.COV2.S vaccination and SARS-CoV-2 variants. Whole-study findings and limits: Substantial post-vaccination breadth of spike-specific CD8+ and CD4+ T cell responses was reported.

The CDR3 loop spans 20 amino acids. V was pared by 2 bases and J by 0 bases, with 14 bases of the junction left unmatched. Per germline, CDR1 LGHNA and CDR2 YNFKEQ. TCRdb's copy holds only in-frame clones and misses some; the assay was immunoSEQ multiplex PCR. Found here are fewer than 800,000 clones, roughly 90% of them singletons; the top ten hold 1.5%. The treatment is: 15 to 20 received Ad26.COV2.S at low or high dose, single or two shots; about 5 received placebo; per-sample allocation not given. The samples were gathered on day 63 after the first injection of vaccine or placebo. Note on this clone: Its antigen is not known.

The rearrangement uses TRBV4-2 and TRBJ2-1, with 9 bases lining up with TRBD1. Here the sequenced sample was peripheral blood, taken in a trial of Ad26.COV2.S vaccine versus placebo. The origin of this receptor is a person aged 18-60 years who received the Ad26.COV2.S COVID-19 vaccine or a placebo. The CDR3 reads CASSQIPGTGTILSYNEQFF. CDR3 sequence (DNA): TGTGCCAGCAGCCAAATTCCCGGGACAGGGACTATCCTCTCCTACAATGAGCAGTTCTTC.